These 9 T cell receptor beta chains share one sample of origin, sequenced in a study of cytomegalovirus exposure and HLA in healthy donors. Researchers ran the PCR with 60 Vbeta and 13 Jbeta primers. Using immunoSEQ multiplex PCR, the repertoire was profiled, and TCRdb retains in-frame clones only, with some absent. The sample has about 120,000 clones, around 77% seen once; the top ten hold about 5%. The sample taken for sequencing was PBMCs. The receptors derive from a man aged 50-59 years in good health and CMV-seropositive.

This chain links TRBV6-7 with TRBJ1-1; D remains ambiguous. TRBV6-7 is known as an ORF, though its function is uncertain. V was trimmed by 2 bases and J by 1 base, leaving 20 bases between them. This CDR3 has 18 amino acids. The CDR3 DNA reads TGTGCCAGCAGTTACCTGGCCCCCACAGTTACTCGGAACACTGAAGCTTTCTTT. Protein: CASSYLAPTVTRNTEAFF.

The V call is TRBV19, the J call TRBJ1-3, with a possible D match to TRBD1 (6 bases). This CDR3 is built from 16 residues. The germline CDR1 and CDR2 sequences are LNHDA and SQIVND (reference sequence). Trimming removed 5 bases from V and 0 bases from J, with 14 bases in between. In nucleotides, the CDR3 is TGTGCCAGTAGTTTAACAGGGAGTTACTCTGGAAACACCATATATTTT. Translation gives CASSLTGSYSGNTIYF.

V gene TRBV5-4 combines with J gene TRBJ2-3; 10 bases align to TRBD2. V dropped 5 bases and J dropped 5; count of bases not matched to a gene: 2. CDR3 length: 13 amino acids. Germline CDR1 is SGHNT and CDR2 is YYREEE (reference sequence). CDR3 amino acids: CASRLAGLDTQYF. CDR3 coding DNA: TGTGCCAGCAGACTAGCGGGGTTAGATACGCAGTATTTT.

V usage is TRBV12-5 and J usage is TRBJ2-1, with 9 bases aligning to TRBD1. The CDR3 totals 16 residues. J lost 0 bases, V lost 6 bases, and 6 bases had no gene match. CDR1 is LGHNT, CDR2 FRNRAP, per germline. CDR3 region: CASGLGQGHSYNEQFF. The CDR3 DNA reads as TGTGCTAGTGGCCTCGGACAGGGGCACTCCTACAATGAGCAGTTCTTC.

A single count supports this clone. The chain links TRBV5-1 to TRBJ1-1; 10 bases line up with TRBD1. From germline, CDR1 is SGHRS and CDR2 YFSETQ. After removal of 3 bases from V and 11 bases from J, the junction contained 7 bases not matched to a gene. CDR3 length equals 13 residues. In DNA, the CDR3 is TGCGCCAGCAGCTCAAGACAGGGGGCGGGCGCTTTCTTT. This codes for CASSSRQGAGAFF.

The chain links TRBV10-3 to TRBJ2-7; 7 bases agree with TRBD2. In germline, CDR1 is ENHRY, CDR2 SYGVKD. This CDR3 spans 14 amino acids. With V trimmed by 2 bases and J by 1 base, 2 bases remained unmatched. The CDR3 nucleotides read TGTGCCATCAGTGAGCAGGGAGGGTCCTACGAGCAGTACTTC. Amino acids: CAISEQGGSYEQYF.

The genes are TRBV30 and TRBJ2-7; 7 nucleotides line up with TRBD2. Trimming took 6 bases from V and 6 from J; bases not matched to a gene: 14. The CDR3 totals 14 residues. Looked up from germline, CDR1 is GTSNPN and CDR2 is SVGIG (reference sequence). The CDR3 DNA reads TGTGCCTGCAGATCTGGGCGGGAGTTAAGCGAGCAGTACTTC. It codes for CACRSGRELSEQYF.

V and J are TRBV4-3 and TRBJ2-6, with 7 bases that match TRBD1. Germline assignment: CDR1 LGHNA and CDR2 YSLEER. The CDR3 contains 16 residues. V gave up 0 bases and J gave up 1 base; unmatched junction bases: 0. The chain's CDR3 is CASSQEQGSGANVLTF. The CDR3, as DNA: TGCGCCAGCAGCCAAGAACAGGGGTCTGGGGCCAACGTCCTGACTTTC.

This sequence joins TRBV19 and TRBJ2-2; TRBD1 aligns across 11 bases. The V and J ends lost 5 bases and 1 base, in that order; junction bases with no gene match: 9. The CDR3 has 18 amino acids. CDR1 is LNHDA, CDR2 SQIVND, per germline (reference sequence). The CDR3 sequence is CASSRGTGGSLNTGELFF. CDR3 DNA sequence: TGTGCCAGTAGTCGCGGGACAGGGGGTAGTTTGAACACCGGGGAGCTGTTTTTT.